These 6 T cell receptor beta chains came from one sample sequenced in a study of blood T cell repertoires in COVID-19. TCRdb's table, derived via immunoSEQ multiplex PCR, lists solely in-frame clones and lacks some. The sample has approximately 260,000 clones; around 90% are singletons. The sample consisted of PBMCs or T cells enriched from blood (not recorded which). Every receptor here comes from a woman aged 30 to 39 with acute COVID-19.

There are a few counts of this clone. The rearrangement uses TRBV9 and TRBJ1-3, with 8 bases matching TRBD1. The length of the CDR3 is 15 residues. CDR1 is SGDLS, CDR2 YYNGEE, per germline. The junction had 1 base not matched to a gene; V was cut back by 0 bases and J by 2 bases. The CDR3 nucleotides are TGTGCCAGCAGCGTAGGGGACAGGCCTGGAAACACCATATATTTT. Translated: CASSVGDRPGNTIYF.

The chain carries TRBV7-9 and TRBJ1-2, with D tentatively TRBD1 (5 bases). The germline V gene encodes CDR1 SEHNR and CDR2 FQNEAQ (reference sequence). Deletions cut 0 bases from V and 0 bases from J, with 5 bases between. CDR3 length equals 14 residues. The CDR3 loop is CASSLADTNYGYTF. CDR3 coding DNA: TGTGCCAGCAGCTTAGCGGACACTAACTATGGCTACACCTTC.

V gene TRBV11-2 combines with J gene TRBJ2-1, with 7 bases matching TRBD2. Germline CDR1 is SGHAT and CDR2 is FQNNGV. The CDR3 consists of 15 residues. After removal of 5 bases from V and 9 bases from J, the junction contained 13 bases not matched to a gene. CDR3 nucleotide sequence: TGTGCCAGCAGCCCGAGCGGGATCTTTTCCCCTGAGCAGTTCTTC. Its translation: CASSPSGIFSPEQFF.

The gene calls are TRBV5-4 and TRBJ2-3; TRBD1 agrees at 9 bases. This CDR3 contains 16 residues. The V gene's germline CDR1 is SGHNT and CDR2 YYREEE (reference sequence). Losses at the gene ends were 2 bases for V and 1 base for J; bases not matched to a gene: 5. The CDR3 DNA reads TGTGCCAGCAGCTTTGACAGGGGGGATGGCACAGATACGCAGTATTTT. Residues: CASSFDRGDGTDTQYF.

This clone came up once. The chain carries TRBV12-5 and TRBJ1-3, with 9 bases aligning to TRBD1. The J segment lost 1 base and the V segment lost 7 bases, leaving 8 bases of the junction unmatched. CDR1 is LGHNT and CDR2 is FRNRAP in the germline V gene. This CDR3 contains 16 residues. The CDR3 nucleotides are TGTGCTAGTGCTTCGGGACAGGGTATTTCTGGAAACACCATATATTTT. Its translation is CASASGQGISGNTIYF.

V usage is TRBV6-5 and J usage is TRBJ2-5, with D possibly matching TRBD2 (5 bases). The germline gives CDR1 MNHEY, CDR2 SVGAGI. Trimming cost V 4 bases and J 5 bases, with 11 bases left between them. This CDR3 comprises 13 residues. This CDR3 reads CASSWASRETQYF. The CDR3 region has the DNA TGTGCCAGCAGTTGGGCTAGCCGGGAGACCCAGTACTTC.